This T cell receptor beta chain was recovered during a study of shared clonotypes between healthy human individuals. Study-wide findings and caveats: Sampling used blood alone; tissue repertoires probably differ.

Comments on this clone: No antigen is known for it.

The naive CD8 population came from CD45RO-negative cells selected for CCR7, without terminally differentiated effector memory CD45RA+ cells. The donor population consisted of healthy HIV-negative adults with no recent acute infections or vaccinations. The repertoire was sequenced with immunoSEQ multiplex PCR; TCRdb's copy has only in-frame clones and lacks some. The table shows hundreds of thousands of clones, with 95% to 98% occurring only once. After removal of 3 bases from V and 3 bases from J, the junction contained 11 bases not matched to a gene. CDR3 length: 16 residues. Germline assignment: CDR1 KGHSH and CDR2 LQKENI.

The receptor comes from a man aged 30-40 years in good health. Sequenced: naive CD8+ T cells sorted from blood. The chain carries TRBV18 and TRBJ2-7; TRBD1 agrees at 7 bases. CDR3 bases: TGTGCCAGCTCACCGGCACAGGGGTACGTGGACTACGAGCAGTACTTC. It codes for CASSPAQGYVDYEQYF. Full variable domain (outside the CDR3, taken from reference TRBV18 and TRBJ2-7): NAGVMQNPRHLVRRRGQEARLRCSPMKGHSHVYWYRQLPEEGLKFMVYLQKENIIDESGMPKERFSAEFPKEGPSILRIQQVVRGDSAAYFCASSPAQGYVDYEQYFGPGTRLTVT.